This T cell receptor (beta chain) was sequenced in a study of response to subunit inactivated influenza vaccine. Broader study findings: Seasonal influenza vaccination, on each occasion, was suggested by the authors to recruit few new T cells.

TCRdb itself ran the RT-PCR reads through MiXCR, one entry per CDR3 protein. The sample has about 780,000 distinct CDR3 sequences, around 20% seen once. Turning to this clonotype: What it binds is unknown.

This sequence was found in a man aged 50 to 60 who received an inactivated influenza vaccine. The input for sequencing was PBMCs from blood, taken about 5 days after vaccination.

Here the CDR3 DNA reads TGCAGCGTTGGGGGACTAACGGAAGGCTCCTACAATGAGCAGTTCTTC. The encoded protein is CSVGGLTEGSYNEQFF. This rearrangement joins TRBV29-1 to TRBJ2-1; TRBD2 matches 7 bases. Germline trimming cut 4 bases from V and 0 bases from J; bases unmatched to any gene: 9. This CDR3 region has 16 residues. Germline V gives CDR1 SQVTM, CDR2 ANQGSEA.